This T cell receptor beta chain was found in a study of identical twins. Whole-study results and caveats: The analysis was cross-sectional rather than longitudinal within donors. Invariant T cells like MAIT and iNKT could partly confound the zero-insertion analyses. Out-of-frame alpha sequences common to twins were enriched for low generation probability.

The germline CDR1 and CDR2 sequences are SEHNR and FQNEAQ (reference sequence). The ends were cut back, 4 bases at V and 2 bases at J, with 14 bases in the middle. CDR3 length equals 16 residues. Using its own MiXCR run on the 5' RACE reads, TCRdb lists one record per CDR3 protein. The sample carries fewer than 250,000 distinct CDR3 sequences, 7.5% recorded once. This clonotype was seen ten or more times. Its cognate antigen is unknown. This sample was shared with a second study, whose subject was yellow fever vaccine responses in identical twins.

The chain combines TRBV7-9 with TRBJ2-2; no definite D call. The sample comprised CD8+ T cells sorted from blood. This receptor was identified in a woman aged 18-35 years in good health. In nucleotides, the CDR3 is TGTGCCAGCAGCTCCGAACAGAACCTTAACACCGGGGAGCTGTTTTTT. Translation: CASSSEQNLNTGELFF.